One sample yielded the 10 T cell receptor beta chains listed below, sequenced in a study of regulatory T cells in long-lasting Graves disease. Libraries of TCR beta came from iRepertoire HTBI primers plus Arm-PCR of CDR3 regions. TCRdb re-called the multiplex PCR reads through MiXCR, storing one row per CDR3 protein. The table records fewer than 350,000 distinct CDR3 sequences, under 20% of them present only once. The time point denotes: newly diagnosed GD, antithyroid drugs for less than 3 months. There was RNA extracted from PBMCs, and the TCR library was made from it. This specimen was peripheral blood mononuclear cells (PBMCs), taken at new diagnosis, from a patient treated with antithyroid drugs. These receptors were taken from a female donor with Graves disease.

This clonotype occurred a few times. A read error may be the cause here, since a much bigger clone is one base away. The gene calls are TRBV18 and TRBJ2-1, with D hard to call. Germline V gives CDR1 KGHSH, CDR2 LQKENI. The CDR3 sequence is 16 residues long. V gave up 0 bases and J gave up 0 bases, with 9 bases separating them. The DNA for the CDR3 is TGTGCCAGCTCACCACCGGTCCGGAGCTCCTACAATGAGCAGTTCTTC. Translated, it gives CASSPPVRSSYNEQFF. The full variable domain, completed using reference TRBV18 and TRBJ2-1, is NAGVMQNPRHLVRRRGQEARLRCSPMKGHSHVYWYRQLPEEGLKFMVYLQKENIIDESGMPKERFSAEFPKEGPSILRIQQVVRGDSAAYFCASSPPVRSSYNEQFFGPGTRLTVL.

This clonotype appeared a few times. Only one base separates this from a far larger clonotype, so it likely reflects a read error. This sequence joins TRBV28 and TRBJ2-3, with D perhaps matching TRBD2 (7 bases). The J call may be incorrect, as the DNA end agrees better with TRBJ2-7. The CDR3 has 15 residues. Germline loops: CDR1 MDHEN, CDR2 SYDVKM. The CDR3 DNA is TGTGCCAGCAGTTTATTGGGGGGGGCCGCCTGCGAGCAGTACTTC. It specifies CASSLLGGAACEQYF.

A few counts support this clonotype. V usage is TRBV11-2 and J usage is TRBJ2-5, with unresolved D. The CDR3 totals 13 residues. Germline CDR1 is SGHAT and CDR2 is FQNNGV. Trimming cost V 5 bases and J 11 bases, with 18 bases left between them. CDR3 sequence reads: CASSLWTQDAQYF. The CDR3 DNA is TGTGCCAGCAGCCTATGGACCCAGGATGCACAGTACTTC.

In the case of this clonotype: This may be a read error, as it is one base from a much larger clone. This chain links TRBV27 with TRBJ2-7; 8 bases are a match to TRBD2. Germline CDR1 is MNHEY and CDR2 is SMNVEV (reference sequence). CDR3 length: 17 amino acids. CDR3 in DNA: TGTGCCAGCAGTTGGGGAGCGGGATTAGCGGGATCGGCCGAGCAGCACTTC. Translated, it gives CASSWGAGLAGSAEQHF.

About this clonotype itself: A much more abundant neighbour one base away suggests this may be a read error. This chain connects TRBV2 to TRBJ2-7, with D possibly TRBD2 on 5 matching bases. V was cut by 2 bases and J by 4 bases, with 9 bases left in between. Germline V gene lookup returns CDR1 SNHLY and CDR2 FYNNEI. CDR3 length: 13 residues. CDR3 sequence (DNA): TGTGCCAGCAGTGAAAGGAGGATTTACGAGCAGTACTTC. It yields the protein CASSERRIYEQYF.

As concerns this clonotype: A much larger clone lies one base from this, so it may be a read error. CDR3: CASSDPLTGLRSYEQYF. The CDR3 DNA reads TGTGCCAGCAGTGATCCTTTGACAGGTCTCCGATCCTACGAGCAGTACTTC. The chain has TRBV6-1 and TRBJ2-7, with D possibly matching TRBD1 (6 bases). Germline V gene lookup returns CDR1 MNHNS and CDR2 SASEGT. This CDR3 comprises 17 residues. V shed 3 bases and J shed 1 base, with 19 bases lying between them.

As to this clonotype: The junction shows a germline mismatch at one end, possibly a read error. This chain joins TRBV18 and TRBJ2-1, with D maybe TRBD2 (6 bases). The CDR3 length is 16 residues. CDR1 and CDR2 from the germline V gene are KGHSH and LQKENI. The CDR3 DNA reads as TGTGCCAGCTCACCACTCTCCGGGAGTAGCTACAATGAGCAGCTCTTC. Residues: CASSPLSGSSYNEQLF.

This clonotype appeared a few times. The chain is built from TRBV7-9 and TRBJ1-5, with unresolved D. V lost 2 bases to trimming and J lost 4 bases, with 6 bases between them. The germline V gene has CDR1 SEHNR and CDR2 FQNEAQ (reference sequence). This CDR3 has 13 amino acids. CDR3 residues: CASSLMGNQPQHF. The CDR3 DNA reads as TGTGCCAGCAGCTTAATGGGTAATCAGCCCCAGCATTTT.

This clonotype was seen at least ten times. The rearrangement links TRBV6-5 to TRBJ1-5; D is unclear. This CDR3 contains 15 residues. Germline V gene data show CDR1 as MNHEY and CDR2 as SVGAGI. V was shortened by 4 bases and J by 6 bases, with 16 bases between the two germline ends. The CDR3, as DNA: TGTGCCAGCAGTTCGATCCACTCAGGCAGTCAGCCCCAGCATTTT. Its protein product is CASSSIHSGSQPQHF.

The table lists this clonotype with many counts. V usage is TRBV27 and J usage is TRBJ2-3, with D unresolved. The CDR3 has 14 amino acids. V was trimmed by 0 bases and J by 4 bases, leaving 8 bases between them. Per the germline V gene, CDR1 is MNHEY and CDR2 is SMNVEV (reference sequence). Here the CDR3 reads CASSLSIAADTQYF. The CDR3, as DNA: TGTGCCAGCAGTTTATCGATCGCGGCAGATACGCAGTATTTT.